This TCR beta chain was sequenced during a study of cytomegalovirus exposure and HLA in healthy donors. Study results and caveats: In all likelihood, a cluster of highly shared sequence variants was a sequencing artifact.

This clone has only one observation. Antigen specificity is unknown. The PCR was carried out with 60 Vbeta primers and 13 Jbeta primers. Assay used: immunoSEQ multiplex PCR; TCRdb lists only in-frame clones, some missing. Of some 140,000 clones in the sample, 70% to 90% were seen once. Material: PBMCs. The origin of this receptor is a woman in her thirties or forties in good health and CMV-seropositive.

The CDR3 spells CASSIRRQGSNQPQHF. The CDR3 nucleotides are TGTGCCAGTAGTATACGAAGACAGGGGAGCAATCAGCCCCAGCATTTT. The chain combines TRBV19 with TRBJ1-5; 8 nucleotides align to TRBD1. Germline trimming cut 2 bases from V and 1 base from J; bases unmatched to any gene: 4. The CDR3 contains 16 residues. The germline V gene has CDR1 LNHDA and CDR2 SQIVND (reference sequence).